Listed below are T cell receptor beta chains from one sample, sequenced in a study of T-cell memory formation after mild COVID-19. In TCRdb, the 5' RACE reads were re-called with MiXCR into one record per CDR3 protein. This sample carries 340,000 or so distinct CDR3 sequences, around 13% of them seen once, and the ten largest clones take 20% to 25%. The sequenced sample was PBMCs or a T cell subset sorted from them (not recorded which). The source of these receptors is a man aged 18 to 35 who had mild COVID-19 (a few samples of this study predate the infection). Cell type and time point are not known. CDR3s include the opening cysteine and the closing phenylalanine or tryptophan. Each record gives: CDR3 length, D gene, clone size, V gene, J gene, CDR3 protein, CDR3 DNA. A D gene is named only where the DNA matches it firmly. Size values are once, few and many counts, or a class for expanded clones, and some rows have none.

cdr3_length: 14; d_call: .; clone_size: few; v_call: TRBV15; j_call: TRBJ2-5; cdr3_aa: CATSSKQGAKTQYF; cdr3_nt: TGTGCCACCAGCAGCAAACAGGGTGCGAAGACCCAGTACTTC
cdr3_length: 13; d_call: .; clone_size: few; v_call: TRBV19; j_call: TRBJ1-2; cdr3_aa: CASRVPRKYGYTF; cdr3_nt: TGTGCCAGTAGAGTACCGAGAAAGTATGGCTACACCTTC
cdr3_length: 16; d_call: .; clone_size: .; v_call: TRBV11-3; j_call: TRBJ2-7; cdr3_aa: CASSLDPGTSSYEQYF; cdr3_nt: TGTGCCAGCAGCTTAGATCCGGGTACGAGCTCCTACGAGCAGTACTTC
cdr3_length: 15; d_call: TRBD2; clone_size: few; v_call: TRBV20-1; j_call: TRBJ2-2; cdr3_aa: CSARTSGTNTGELFF; cdr3_nt: TGCAGTGCTAGGACTAGCGGGACGAACACCGGGGAGCTGTTTTTT
cdr3_length: 16; d_call: .; clone_size: .; v_call: TRBV15; j_call: TRBJ1-4; cdr3_aa: CATSRVIQATNEKLFF; cdr3_nt: TGTGCCACCAGCAGAGTAATACAAGCAACTAATGAAAAACTGTTTTTT
cdr3_length: 15; d_call: .; clone_size: few; v_call: TRBV20-1; j_call: TRBJ2-1; cdr3_aa: CSASGTASSYNEQFF; cdr3_nt: TGCAGTGCATCCGGGACGGCAAGCTCCTACAATGAGCAGTTCTTC
cdr3_length: 11; d_call: .; clone_size: .; v_call: TRBV3-1; j_call: TRBJ1-1; cdr3_aa: CASSHLSQAFF; cdr3_nt: TGTGCCAGCAGCCACCTGTCCCAAGCTTTCTTT
cdr3_length: 14; d_call: .; clone_size: .; v_call: TRBV7-8; j_call: TRBJ2-4; cdr3_aa: CASSLGQKWNIQYF; cdr3_nt: TGTGCCAGCAGCTTAGGGCAGAAATGGAACATTCAGTACTTC
cdr3_length: 20; d_call: TRBD1; clone_size: .; v_call: TRBV5-1; j_call: TRBJ2-2; cdr3_aa: CASSGRQGFTGTTNTGELFF; cdr3_nt: TGCGCCAGCAGCGGGCGACAGGGCTTCACAGGGACGACGAACACCGGGGAGCTGTTTTTT
cdr3_length: 15; d_call: TRBD1; clone_size: .; v_call: TRBV7-3; j_call: TRBJ2-1; cdr3_aa: CASSLAGQGANEQFF; cdr3_nt: TGTGCCAGCAGCTTAGCCGGACAGGGGGCAAATGAGCAGTTCTTC
cdr3_length: 16; d_call: TRBD1; clone_size: few; v_call: TRBV2; j_call: TRBJ1-2; cdr3_aa: CASSRGTGDPNAGYTF; cdr3_nt: TGTGCCAGCAGTCGTGGGACAGGGGATCCAAATGCTGGCTACACCTTC
cdr3_length: 14; d_call: .; clone_size: few; v_call: TRBV24-1; j_call: TRBJ2-3; cdr3_aa: CATSDLSLGGTQYF; cdr3_nt: TGTGCCACCAGTGATTTATCCCTGGGAGGAACGCAGTATTTT
cdr3_length: 18; d_call: TRBD1; clone_size: .; v_call: TRBV12-3/TRBV12-4; j_call: TRBJ2-2; cdr3_aa: CANTTPAPGTDNTGELFF; cdr3_nt: TGTGCCAACACCACTCCTGCCCCCGGGACAGACAACACCGGGGAGCTGTTTTTT
cdr3_length: 16; d_call: TRBD2; clone_size: few; v_call: TRBV7-9; j_call: TRBJ2-3; cdr3_aa: CASSSGLAGRTDTQYF; cdr3_nt: TGTGCCAGCAGCTCCGGACTAGCGGGCCGCACAGATACGCAGTATTTT
cdr3_length: 16; d_call: TRBD1; clone_size: .; v_call: TRBV7-2; j_call: TRBJ1-2; cdr3_aa: CASSSYLGGPNYGYTF; cdr3_nt: TGTGCCAGCAGCTCTTACCTAGGGGGCCCTAACTATGGCTACACCTTC
cdr3_length: 12; d_call: .; clone_size: few; v_call: TRBV29-1; j_call: TRBJ1-3; cdr3_aa: CSVGRPGNTIYF; cdr3_nt: TGCAGCGTTGGGAGACCGGGAAACACCATATATTTT
cdr3_length: 14; d_call: .; clone_size: .; v_call: TRBV12-3/TRBV12-4; j_call: TRBJ1-1; cdr3_aa: CASTKAALNTEAFF; cdr3_nt: TGTGCCAGCACAAAGGCAGCTTTGAACACTGAAGCTTTCTTT
cdr3_length: 15; d_call: .; clone_size: few; v_call: TRBV4-2; j_call: TRBJ2-3; cdr3_aa: CASSYDMKSTDTQYF; cdr3_nt: TGTGCCAGCAGCTACGACATGAAATCCACAGATACGCAGTATTTT
cdr3_length: 15; d_call: .; clone_size: .; v_call: TRBV13; j_call: TRBJ2-3; cdr3_aa: CASSHLEGSTDTQYF; cdr3_nt: TGTGCCAGCAGCCACCTGGAGGGAAGCACAGATACGCAGTATTTT
cdr3_length: 14; d_call: .; clone_size: few; v_call: TRBV4-3; j_call: TRBJ1-2; cdr3_aa: CASSQGTASYGYTF; cdr3_nt: TGCGCCAGCAGCCAAGGCACAGCGAGCTATGGCTACACCTTC
cdr3_length: 13; d_call: .; clone_size: many; v_call: TRBV12-3/TRBV12-4; j_call: TRBJ1-2; cdr3_aa: CASSLKGGYGYTF; cdr3_nt: TGTGCCAGCAGTTTGAAAGGGGGCTATGGCTACACCTTC
cdr3_length: 14; d_call: TRBD1; clone_size: .; v_call: TRBV6-6; j_call: TRBJ1-4; cdr3_aa: CASSKGQGGEKLFF; cdr3_nt: TGTGCCAGCAGTAAGGGACAGGGAGGGGAAAAACTGTTTTTT
cdr3_length: 13; d_call: .; clone_size: few; v_call: TRBV7-7; j_call: TRBJ2-3; cdr3_aa: CASSYLATDTQYF; cdr3_nt: TGTGCCAGCAGCTATCTAGCTACAGATACGCAGTATTTT
cdr3_length: 11; d_call: .; clone_size: few; v_call: TRBV10-3; j_call: TRBJ2-1; cdr3_aa: CAIIVFGGLVF; cdr3_nt: TGTGCCATCATCGTTTTCGGTGGTTTGGTCTTC
cdr3_length: 13; d_call: TRBD1; clone_size: .; v_call: TRBV7-2; j_call: TRBJ1-1; cdr3_aa: CASSFQTGGEAFF; cdr3_nt: TGTGCCAGCAGCTTCCAGACAGGGGGCGAAGCTTTCTTT
cdr3_length: 19; d_call: .; clone_size: .; v_call: TRBV29-1; j_call: TRBJ2-1; cdr3_aa: CSVDNPGPPGPRGRNEQFF; cdr3_nt: TGCAGCGTTGATAATCCGGGACCTCCGGGACCTCGGGGGAGGAATGAGCAGTTCTTC
cdr3_length: 18; d_call: .; clone_size: .; v_call: TRBV3-2; j_call: TRBJ2-7; cdr3_aa: CASSPLAGGPSEPYEQYF; cdr3_nt: TGTGCCAGCAGCCCACTAGCGGGGGGGCCATCAGAGCCCTACGAGCAGTACTTC
cdr3_length: 13; d_call: .; clone_size: .; v_call: TRBV12-3/TRBV12-4; j_call: TRBJ2-2; cdr3_aa: CASSFRGRGELFF; cdr3_nt: TGTGCCAGCAGTTTTCGGGGGCGAGGGGAGCTGTTTTTT
cdr3_length: 12; d_call: .; clone_size: .; v_call: TRBV7-9; j_call: TRBJ1-4; cdr3_aa: CASSPPREKLFF; cdr3_nt: TGTGCCAGCAGCCCTCCTCGGGAAAAACTGTTTTTT
cdr3_length: 16; d_call: TRBD2; clone_size: few; v_call: TRBV4-2; j_call: TRBJ2-7; cdr3_aa: CASSQGELAGSYEQYF; cdr3_nt: TGTGCCAGCAGCCAGGGGGAACTAGCGGGGTCCTACGAGCAGTACTTC